The present entry profiles one T cell receptor (beta chain) with its context. These data come from a study of T-cell reconstitution after alpha-beta-depleted transplantation in children. CDR1 and CDR2 (germline): LGHDT, YNNKEL (reference sequence). Deletions cut 2 bases from V and 5 bases from J, with 9 bases between. This CDR3 comprises 13 residues. As it was prepared, the TCRbeta library received unique molecular identifiers. A single record per CDR3 protein comes from TCRdb applying MiXCR to the PCR reads. The top ten clones hold about 4.5% of a sample with 350,000 to 400,000 distinct CDR3 sequences, about an eighth of them seen once.

The sequences come from PBMCs, collected from the stem cell graft. The chain employs TRBV3-1 and TRBJ1-1; D is undetermined. This clonotype was sampled from a human donor who donated a stem cell graft to a child with Fanconi anemia. The CDR3, as DNA: TGTGCCAGCAGCCAAAAAGCGCGGACTGAAGCTTTCTTT. This sequence encodes CASSQKARTEAFF.